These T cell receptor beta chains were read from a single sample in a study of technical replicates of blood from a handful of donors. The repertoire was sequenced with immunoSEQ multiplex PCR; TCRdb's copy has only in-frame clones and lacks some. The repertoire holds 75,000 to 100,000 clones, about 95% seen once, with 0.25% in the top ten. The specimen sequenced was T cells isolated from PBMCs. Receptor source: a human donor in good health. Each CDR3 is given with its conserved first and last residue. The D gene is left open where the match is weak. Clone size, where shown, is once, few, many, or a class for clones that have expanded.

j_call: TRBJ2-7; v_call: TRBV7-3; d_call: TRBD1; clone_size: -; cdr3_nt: TGTGCCAGCAGCGTAACGGGACAGGGGTCCTACGAGCAGTACTTC; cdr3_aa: CASSVTGQGSYEQYF
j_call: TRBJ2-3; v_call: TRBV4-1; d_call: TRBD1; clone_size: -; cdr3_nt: TGCGCCAGCACGGAGACAGGGGGCACAGATACGCAGTATTTT; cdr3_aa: CASTETGGTDTQYF
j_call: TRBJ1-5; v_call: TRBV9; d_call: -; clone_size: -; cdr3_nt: TGTGCCAGCAGCGTAGGAGGTTTTGGCAATCAGCCCCAGCATTTT; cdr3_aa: CASSVGGFGNQPQHF
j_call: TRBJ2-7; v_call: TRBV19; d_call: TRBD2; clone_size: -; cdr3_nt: TGTGCCAGTGGGCCGGGGGGGACCTACGAGCAGTACTTC; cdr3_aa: CASGPGGTYEQYF
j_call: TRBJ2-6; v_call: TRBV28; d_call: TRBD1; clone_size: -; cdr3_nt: TGTGCCAGCAGTCACGGACAGGGTAAAGCTGGGGCCAACGTCCTGACTTTC; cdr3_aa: CASSHGQGKAGANVLTF
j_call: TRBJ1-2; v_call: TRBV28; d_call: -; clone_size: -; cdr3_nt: TGTGCCACCCAAAATCAGGGGATAGGCTATGGCTACACCTTC; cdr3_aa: CATQNQGIGYGYTF
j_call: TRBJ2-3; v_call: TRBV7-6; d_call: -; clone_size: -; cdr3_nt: TGTGCCAGCAGCCCGTTCGAGAGGCTAGCAGATACGCAGTATTTT; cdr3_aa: CASSPFERLADTQYF
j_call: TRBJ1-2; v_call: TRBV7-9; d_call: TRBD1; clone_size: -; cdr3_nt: TGTGCCAGCAGCCCCGGGACAGGGGTGAGTGGCTACACCTTC; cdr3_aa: CASSPGTGVSGYTF
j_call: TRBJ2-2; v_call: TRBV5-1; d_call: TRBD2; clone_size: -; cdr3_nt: TGCGCCAGCAGCTCTAGCGGGAGGGCTGACACCGGGGAGCTGTTTTTT; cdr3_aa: CASSSSGRADTGELFF
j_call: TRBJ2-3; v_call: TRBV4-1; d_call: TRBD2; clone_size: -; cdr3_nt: TGCGCCAGCAGCCAAGATGCAGCGGGAGGGCAACGCACAGATACGCAGTATTTT; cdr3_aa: CASSQDAAGGQRTDTQYF
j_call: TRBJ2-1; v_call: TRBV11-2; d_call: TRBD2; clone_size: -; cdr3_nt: TGTGCCAGCAGCCTCGGACTAGCGGTCACGGCGCAGTTCTTC; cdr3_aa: CASSLGLAVTAQFF
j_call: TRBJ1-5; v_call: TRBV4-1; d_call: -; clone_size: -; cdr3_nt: TGCGCCAGCAGCATAGCGGGCAATCAGCCCCAGCATTTT; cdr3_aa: CASSIAGNQPQHF
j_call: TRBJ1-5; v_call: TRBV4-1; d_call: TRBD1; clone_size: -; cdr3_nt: TGCGCCAGCAGCCAAGGCCCATTACAGGGGTTGCAGCCCCAGCATTTT; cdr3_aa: CASSQGPLQGLQPQHF
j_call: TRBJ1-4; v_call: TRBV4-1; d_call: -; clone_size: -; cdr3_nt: TGCGCCAGCAGCCCAGAACGGGGGATCAGTGAAAAACTGTTTTTT; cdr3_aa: CASSPERGISEKLFF
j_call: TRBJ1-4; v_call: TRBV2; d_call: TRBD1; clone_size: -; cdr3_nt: TGTGCCAGCGACCGCGACAGGGGGAATGAAAAACTGTTTTTT; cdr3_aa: CASDRDRGNEKLFF
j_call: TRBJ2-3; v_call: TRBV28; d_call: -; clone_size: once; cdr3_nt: TGTGCCAGCAGGAGAGGAGCTACAGATACGCAGTATTTT; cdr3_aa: CASRRGATDTQYF
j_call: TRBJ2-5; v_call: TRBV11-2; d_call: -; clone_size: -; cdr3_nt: TGTGCCAGCAGCTTTATCGAGACCCAGTACTTC; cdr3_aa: CASSFIETQYF
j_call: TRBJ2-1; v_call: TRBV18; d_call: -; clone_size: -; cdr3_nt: TGTGCCAGCTCACCCCAGTTGTCCTACAATGAGCAGTTCTTC; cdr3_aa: CASSPQLSYNEQFF
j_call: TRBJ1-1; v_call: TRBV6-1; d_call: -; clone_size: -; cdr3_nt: TGTGCCAGCAGGGAAACACGGAACACTGAAGCTTTCTTT; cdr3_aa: CASRETRNTEAFF
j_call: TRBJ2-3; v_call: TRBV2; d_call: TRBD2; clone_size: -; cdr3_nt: TGTGCCAGCAGTGGGGCTAGCGGGAGTAACTCAGGAGATACGCAGTATTTT; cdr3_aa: CASSGASGSNSGDTQYF
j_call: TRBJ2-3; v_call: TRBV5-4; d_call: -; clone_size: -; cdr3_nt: TGTGCCAGCAGCTTGGATAGCCCAGGGACAGATACGCAGTATTTT; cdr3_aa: CASSLDSPGTDTQYF
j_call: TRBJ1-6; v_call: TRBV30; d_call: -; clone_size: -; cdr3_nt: TGTGCCTGGAGTTTGACTACAGGGAATTCACCCCTCCACTTT; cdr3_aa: CAWSLTTGNSPLHF
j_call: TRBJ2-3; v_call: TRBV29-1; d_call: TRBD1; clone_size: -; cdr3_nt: TGCAGCGTTGCCGGGACAGGGGGCAGGAATACGCAGTATTTT; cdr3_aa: CSVAGTGGRNTQYF
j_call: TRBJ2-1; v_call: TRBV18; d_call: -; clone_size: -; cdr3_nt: TGTGCCAGCTCGCCAACTAGGTCTTACAATGAGCAGTTCTTC; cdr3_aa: CASSPTRSYNEQFF
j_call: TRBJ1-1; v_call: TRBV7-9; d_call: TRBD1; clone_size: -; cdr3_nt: TGTGCCAGCAGCCGGCGACAGGGAGCGAACACTGAAGCTTTCTTT; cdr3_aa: CASSRRQGANTEAFF
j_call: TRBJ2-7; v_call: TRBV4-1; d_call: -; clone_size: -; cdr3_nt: TGCGCCAGCAGCCAAGGAGCGGACCATTACACGTACGAGCAGTACTTC; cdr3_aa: CASSQGADHYTYEQYF
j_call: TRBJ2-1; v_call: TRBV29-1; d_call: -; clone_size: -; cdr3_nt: TGCAGCGTTGGCACCAACCACCCAGCAGGTATCCAGTTCTTC; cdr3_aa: CSVGTNHPAGIQFF
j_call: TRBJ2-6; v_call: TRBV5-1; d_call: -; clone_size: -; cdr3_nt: TGCGCTAGCGGGGACAGCTCTGGGGCCAACGTCCTGACTTTC; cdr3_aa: CASGDSSGANVLTF
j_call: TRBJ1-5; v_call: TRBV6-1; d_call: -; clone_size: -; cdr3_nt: TGTGCCAGCAGTGCTCCGGGACACCTCTATAGCAATCAGCCCCAGCATTTT; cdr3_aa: CASSAPGHLYSNQPQHF
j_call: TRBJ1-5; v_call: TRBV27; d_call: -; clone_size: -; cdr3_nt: TGTGCCAGCAGTGCGTCCCATAGCAATCAGCCCCAGCATTTT; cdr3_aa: CASSASHSNQPQHF
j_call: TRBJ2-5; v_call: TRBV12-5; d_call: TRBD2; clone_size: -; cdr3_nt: TGTGCTAGTGGTTTGGTACTAGCGGGCCAGCAAGAGACCCAGTACTTC; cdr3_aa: CASGLVLAGQQETQYF
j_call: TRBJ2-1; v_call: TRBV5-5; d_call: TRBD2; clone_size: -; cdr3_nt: TGTGCCAGCAGCCCGTGGACTAGCCCTGGCAATGAGCAGTTCTTC; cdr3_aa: CASSPWTSPGNEQFF
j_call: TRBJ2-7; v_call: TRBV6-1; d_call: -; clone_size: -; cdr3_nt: TGTGCCAGCACCGAGCCCTTCGAGCAGTACTTC; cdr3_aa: CASTEPFEQYF
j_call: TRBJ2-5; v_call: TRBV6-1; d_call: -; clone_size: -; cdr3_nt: TGTGCCAGCAGTGCCGCCGGGACACCGAGCCAAGAGACCCAGTACTTC; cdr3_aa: CASSAAGTPSQETQYF
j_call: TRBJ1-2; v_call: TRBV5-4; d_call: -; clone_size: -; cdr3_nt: TGTGCCAGCAGCCTCCCGTTATCTAACTATGGCTACACCTTC; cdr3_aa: CASSLPLSNYGYTF
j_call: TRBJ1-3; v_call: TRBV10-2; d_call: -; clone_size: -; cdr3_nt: TGCGCCAGCACCCGGACAGAGACTGGAAACACCATATATTTT; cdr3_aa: CASTRTETGNTIYF
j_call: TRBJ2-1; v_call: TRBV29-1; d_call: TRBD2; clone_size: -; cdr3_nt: TGCAGCGCCACCCGGGAGGGCCTCAATGAGCAGTTCTTC; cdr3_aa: CSATREGLNEQFF
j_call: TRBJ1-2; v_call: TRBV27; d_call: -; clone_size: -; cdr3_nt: TGTGCCACCGCGGACGCGCCCGGGGGCTATGGCTACACCTTC; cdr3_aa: CATADAPGGYGYTF
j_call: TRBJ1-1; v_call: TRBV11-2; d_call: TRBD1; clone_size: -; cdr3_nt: TGTGCCAGCAGCCTTGGGCAGGGGGTGGGCACTGAAGCTTTCTTT; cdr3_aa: CASSLGQGVGTEAFF
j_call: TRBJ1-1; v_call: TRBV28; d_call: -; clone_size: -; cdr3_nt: TGTGCCAGCAGAACAGGGAACACTGAAGCTTTCTTT; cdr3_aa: CASRTGNTEAFF
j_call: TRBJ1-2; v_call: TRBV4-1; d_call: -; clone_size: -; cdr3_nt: TGCGCCAGCAGCCTAATCCTGAGTTCCTATGGCTACACCTTC; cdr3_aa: CASSLILSSYGYTF
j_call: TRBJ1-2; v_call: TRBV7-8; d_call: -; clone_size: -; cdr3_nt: TGTGCCAGCAGCTTTGGGAGTGCTAACTATGGCTACACCTTC; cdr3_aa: CASSFGSANYGYTF
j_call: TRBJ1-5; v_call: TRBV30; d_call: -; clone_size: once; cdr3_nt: TGTGCCTGGAGTGCCAGGGAGGATCAGCCCCAGCATTTT; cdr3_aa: CAWSAREDQPQHF